The following is a T cell receptor beta chain sequence with its context. Its matching antigen is unknown. Evenly divided among several immunoSEQ plates was the genomic DNA of each subset. Assay: immunoSEQ multiplex PCR; the TCRdb copy retains only in-frame clones and omits some. The repertoire holds about 590,000 clones, with over 95% as singletons. This sample is part of a study of shared clonotypes between healthy human individuals. Broader study findings: Blood was the only sampled material, and tissue repertoires likely differ.

Naive CD8 cells comprised CD45RO-negative, CCR7-positively selected cells, excluding terminally differentiated effector memory CD45RA+ cells. This CDR3 spans 13 amino acids. Germline CDR1 reads MNHNS; CDR2 reads SASEGT. V shed 5 bases and J 3 bases; nucleotides not matched to a gene: 4. This TCR derives from a woman aged 25-40 years in good health. The sequencing sample was made of naive CD8+ T cells sorted from blood. The chain uses TRBV6-1 and TRBJ2-7; 7 nucleotides align to TRBD2. Here the CDR3 reads CASSLTSFYEQYF. DNA for the CDR3: TGTGCCAGCAGTTTGACTAGCTTCTACGAGCAGTACTTC.